This TCR beta chain comes out of a study of blood T cell repertoires in COVID-19. Clones were sequenced by immunoSEQ multiplex PCR, and TCRdb holds only the in-frame ones, with some missing. The data contain over 200,000 clones, roughly 80% of them singletons. This clone was picked up a small number of times. This CDR3 is 12 amino acids long. The germline gives CDR1 MNHEY, CDR2 SVGEGT. Deletions cut 6 bases from V and 4 bases from J, with 10 bases between. The TCR sequence derives from a man in his sixties who had recovered from COVID-19. Specimen: PBMCs or T cells enriched from blood (not recorded which). The V gene is TRBV6-2 or TRBV6-3, the J gene TRBJ2-7; D is perhaps TRBD2 (5 bases). Here the CDR3 reads CASSLSGYEQYF. The CDR3 DNA is TGTGCCAGCAGCCTCTCGGGATACGAGCAGTACTTC.